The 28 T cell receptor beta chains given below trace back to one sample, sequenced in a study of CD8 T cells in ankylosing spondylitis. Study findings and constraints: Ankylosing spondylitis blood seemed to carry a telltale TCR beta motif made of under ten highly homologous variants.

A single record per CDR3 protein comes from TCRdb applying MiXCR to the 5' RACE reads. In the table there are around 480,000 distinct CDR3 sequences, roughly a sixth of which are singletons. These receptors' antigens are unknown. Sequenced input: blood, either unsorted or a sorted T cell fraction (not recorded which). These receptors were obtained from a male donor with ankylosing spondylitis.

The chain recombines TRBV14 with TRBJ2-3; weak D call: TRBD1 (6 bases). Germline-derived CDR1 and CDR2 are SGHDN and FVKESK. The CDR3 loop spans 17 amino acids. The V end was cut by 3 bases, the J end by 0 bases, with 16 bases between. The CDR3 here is CASSHRTGILSTDTQYF. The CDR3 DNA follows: TGTGCCAGCAGCCATCGAACAGGGATCCTTAGCACAGATACGCAGTATTTT. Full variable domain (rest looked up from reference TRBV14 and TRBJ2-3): EAGVTQFPSHSVIEKGQTVTLRCDPISGHDNLYWYRRVMGKEIKFLLHFVKESKQDESGMPNNRFLAERTGGTYSTLKVQPAELEDSGVYFCASSHRTGILSTDTQYFGPGTRLTVL.

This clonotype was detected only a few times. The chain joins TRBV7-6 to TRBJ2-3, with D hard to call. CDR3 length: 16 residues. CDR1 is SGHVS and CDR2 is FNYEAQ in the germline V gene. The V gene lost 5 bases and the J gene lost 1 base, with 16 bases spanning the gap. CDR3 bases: TGTGCCAGCAGCGGTAGAGTCGGGTCTCGCACAGATACGCAGTATTTT. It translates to CASSGRVGSRTDTQYF.

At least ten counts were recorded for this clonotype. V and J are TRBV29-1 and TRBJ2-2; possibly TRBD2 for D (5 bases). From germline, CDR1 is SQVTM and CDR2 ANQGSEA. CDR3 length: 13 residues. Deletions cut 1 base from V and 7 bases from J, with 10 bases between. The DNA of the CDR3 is TGCAGCGTTGAAGTTATAGCGAACGGGGAGCTGTTTTTT. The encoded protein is CSVEVIANGELFF.

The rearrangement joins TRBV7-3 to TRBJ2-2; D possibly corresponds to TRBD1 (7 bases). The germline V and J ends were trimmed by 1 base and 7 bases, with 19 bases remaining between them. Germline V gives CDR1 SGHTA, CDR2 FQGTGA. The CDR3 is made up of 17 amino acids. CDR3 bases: TGTGCCAGCAGCTTAAATTCGGTCAGGGGGGCCCACGGGGAGCTGTTTTTT. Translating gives CASSLNSVRGAHGELFF.

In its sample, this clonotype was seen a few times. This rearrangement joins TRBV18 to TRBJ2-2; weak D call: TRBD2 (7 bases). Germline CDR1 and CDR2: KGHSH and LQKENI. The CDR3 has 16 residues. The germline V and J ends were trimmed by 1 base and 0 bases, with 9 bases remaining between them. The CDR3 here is CASSPREGANTGELFF. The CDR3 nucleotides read TGTGCCAGCTCACCACGGGAGGGGGCGAACACCGGGGAGCTGTTTTTT.

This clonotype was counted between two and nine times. The CDR3 DNA reads as TGTGCCAGCACCGCCCCCCGCAATGAGCAGTTCTTC. This codes for CASTAPRNEQFF. The chain employs TRBV12-3 or TRBV12-4 and TRBJ2-1; D remains unclear. V was cut by 7 bases and J by 6 bases, with 10 bases left in between. This CDR3 has 12 amino acids.

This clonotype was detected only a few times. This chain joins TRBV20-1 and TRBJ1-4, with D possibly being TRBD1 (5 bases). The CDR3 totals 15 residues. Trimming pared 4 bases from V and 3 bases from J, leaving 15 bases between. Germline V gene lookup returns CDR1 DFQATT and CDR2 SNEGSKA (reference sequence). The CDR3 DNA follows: TGCAGTGCTACTTTCCGTCCGGGGGCTAATGAAAAACTGTTTTTT. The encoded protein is CSATFRPGANEKLFF.

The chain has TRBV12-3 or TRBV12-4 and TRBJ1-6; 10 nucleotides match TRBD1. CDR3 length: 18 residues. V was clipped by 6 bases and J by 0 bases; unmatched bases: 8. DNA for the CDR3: TGTGCCAGCAGGGGCGGACAGGGGGTGAGCTCCTATAATTCACCCCTCCACTTT. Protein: CASRGGQGVSSYNSPLHF.

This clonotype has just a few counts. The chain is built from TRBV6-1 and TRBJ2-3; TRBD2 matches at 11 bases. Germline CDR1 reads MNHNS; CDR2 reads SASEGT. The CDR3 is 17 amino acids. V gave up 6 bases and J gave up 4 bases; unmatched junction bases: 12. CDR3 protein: CASSPPSGGSRADTQYF. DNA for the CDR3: TGTGCCAGCAGCCCCCCTAGCGGGGGGAGTCGGGCAGATACGCAGTATTTT.

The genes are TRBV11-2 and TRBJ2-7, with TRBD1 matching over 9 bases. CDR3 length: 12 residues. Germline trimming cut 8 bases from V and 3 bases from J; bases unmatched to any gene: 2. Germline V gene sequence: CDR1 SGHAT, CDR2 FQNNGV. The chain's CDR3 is CASAGQGYEQYF. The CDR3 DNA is TGTGCCAGCGCGGGACAGGGCTACGAGCAGTACTTC.

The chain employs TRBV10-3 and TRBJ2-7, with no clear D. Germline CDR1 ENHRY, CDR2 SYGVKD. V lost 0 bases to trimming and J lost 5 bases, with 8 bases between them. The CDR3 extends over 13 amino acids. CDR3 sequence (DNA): TGTGCCATCAGTGAGTCGAATAAGGACGAGCAGTACTTC. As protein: CAISESNKDEQYF.

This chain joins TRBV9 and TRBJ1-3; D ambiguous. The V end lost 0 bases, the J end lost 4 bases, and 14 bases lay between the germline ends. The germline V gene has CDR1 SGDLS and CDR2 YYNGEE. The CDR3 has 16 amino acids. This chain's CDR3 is CASSVEGTRFGNTIYF. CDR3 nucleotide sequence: TGTGCCAGCAGCGTAGAGGGTACGAGGTTCGGAAACACCATATATTTT.

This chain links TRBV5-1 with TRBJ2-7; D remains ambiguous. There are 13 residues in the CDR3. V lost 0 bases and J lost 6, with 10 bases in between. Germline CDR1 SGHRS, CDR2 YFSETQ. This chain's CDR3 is CASSLGPATEQYF. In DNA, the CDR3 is TGCGCCAGCAGCTTGGGGCCGGCTACCGAGCAGTACTTC.

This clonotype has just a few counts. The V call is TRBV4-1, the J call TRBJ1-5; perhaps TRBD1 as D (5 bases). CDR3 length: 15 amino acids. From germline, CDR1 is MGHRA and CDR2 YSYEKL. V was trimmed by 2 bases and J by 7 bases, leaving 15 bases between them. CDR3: CASSQTPGLGQPQHF. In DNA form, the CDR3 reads TGCGCCAGCAGCCAAACCCCGGGACTGGGGCAGCCCCAGCATTTT.

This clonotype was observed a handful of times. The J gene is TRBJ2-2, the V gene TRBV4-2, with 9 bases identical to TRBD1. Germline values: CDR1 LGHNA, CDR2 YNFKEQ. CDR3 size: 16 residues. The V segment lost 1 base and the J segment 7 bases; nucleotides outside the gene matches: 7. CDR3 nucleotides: TGTGCCAGCAGCCAAGTTCCACAGGGGGCTATCGGGGAGCTGTTTTTT. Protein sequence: CASSQVPQGAIGELFF.

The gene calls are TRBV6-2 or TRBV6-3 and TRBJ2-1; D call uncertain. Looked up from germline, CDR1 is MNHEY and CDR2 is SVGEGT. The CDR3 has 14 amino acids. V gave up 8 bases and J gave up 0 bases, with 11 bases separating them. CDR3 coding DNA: TGTGCCAGCGGTCGCGACGCCTCCTACAATGAGCAGTTCTTC. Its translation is CASGRDASYNEQFF.

The CDR3 coding sequence is TGCAGCGTTGAAACAGTAAGGGGAAATGGCTACACCTTC. It specifies CSVETVRGNGYTF. This chain uses TRBV29-1 with TRBJ1-2; tentatively, D is TRBD1 (5 bases). V was cut by 2 bases and J by 6 bases, with 13 bases left in between. The CDR3 sequence is 13 residues long. The germline gives CDR1 SQVTM, CDR2 ANQGSEA.

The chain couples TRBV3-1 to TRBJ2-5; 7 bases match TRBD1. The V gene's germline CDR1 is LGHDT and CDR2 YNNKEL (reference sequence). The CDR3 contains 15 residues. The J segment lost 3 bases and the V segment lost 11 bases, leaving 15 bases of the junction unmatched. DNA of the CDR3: TGTGCCTCCCTGGGGGACAGTCTGGGGGAAGAGACCCAGTACTTC. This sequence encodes CASLGDSLGEETQYF.

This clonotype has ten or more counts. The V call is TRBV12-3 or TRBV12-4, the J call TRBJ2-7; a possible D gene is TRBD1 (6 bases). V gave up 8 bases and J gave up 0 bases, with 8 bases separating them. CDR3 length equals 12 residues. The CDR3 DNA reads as TGTGCCAGCGGGGGCAGCTCCTACGAGCAGTACTTC. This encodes CASGGSSYEQYF.

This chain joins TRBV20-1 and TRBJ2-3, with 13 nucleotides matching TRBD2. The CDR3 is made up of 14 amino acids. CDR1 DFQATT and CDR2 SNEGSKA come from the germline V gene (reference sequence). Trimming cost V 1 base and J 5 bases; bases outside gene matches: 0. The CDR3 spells CSARGLAGGDTQYF. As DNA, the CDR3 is TGCAGTGCTAGAGGACTAGCGGGAGGAGATACGCAGTATTTT.

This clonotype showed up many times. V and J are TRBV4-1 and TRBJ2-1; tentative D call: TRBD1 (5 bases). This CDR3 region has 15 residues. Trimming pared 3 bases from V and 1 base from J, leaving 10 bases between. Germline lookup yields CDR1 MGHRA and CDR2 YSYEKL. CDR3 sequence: CASSQVRTSYNEQFF. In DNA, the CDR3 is TGCGCCAGCAGCCAGGTCCGGACATCCTACAATGAGCAGTTCTTC.

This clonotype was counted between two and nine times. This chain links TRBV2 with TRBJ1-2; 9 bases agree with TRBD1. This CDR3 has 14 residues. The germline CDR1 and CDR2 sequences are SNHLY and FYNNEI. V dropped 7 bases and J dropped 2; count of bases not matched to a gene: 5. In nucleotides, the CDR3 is TGTGCCAGCACTCCGGACAGGGGCAACTATGGCTACACCTTC. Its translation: CASTPDRGNYGYTF.

CDR3 sequence: CASSQTGTGDSYGYTF. Here the CDR3 DNA reads TGTGCCAGCAGCCAAACCGGGACAGGGGACAGCTATGGCTACACCTTC. The chain couples TRBV4-2 to TRBJ1-2; TRBD1 agrees at 10 bases. This CDR3 contains 16 residues. Germline-derived CDR1 and CDR2 are LGHNA and YNFKEQ. Trimming cost V 2 bases and J 4 bases; bases outside gene matches: 7.

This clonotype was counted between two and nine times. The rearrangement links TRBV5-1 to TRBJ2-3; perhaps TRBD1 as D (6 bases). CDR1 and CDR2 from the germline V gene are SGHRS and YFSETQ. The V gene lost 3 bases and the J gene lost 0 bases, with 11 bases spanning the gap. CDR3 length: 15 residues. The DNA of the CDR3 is TGCGCCAGCAGCTCACAGGGTTACAGCACAGATACGCAGTATTTT. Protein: CASSSQGYSTDTQYF.

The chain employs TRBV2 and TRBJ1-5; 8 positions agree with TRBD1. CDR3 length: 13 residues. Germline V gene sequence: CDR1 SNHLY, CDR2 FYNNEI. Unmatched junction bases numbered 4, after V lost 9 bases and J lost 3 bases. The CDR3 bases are TGTGCCAGTCGACAGGGGACCAATCAGCCCCAGCATTTT. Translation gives CASRQGTNQPQHF.

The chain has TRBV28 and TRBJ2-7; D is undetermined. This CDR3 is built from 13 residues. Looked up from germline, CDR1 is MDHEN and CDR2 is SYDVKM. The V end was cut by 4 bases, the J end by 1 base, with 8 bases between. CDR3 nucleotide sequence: TGTGCCAGCAGTTCGACATTTTCCTACGAGCAGTACTTC. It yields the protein CASSSTFSYEQYF.

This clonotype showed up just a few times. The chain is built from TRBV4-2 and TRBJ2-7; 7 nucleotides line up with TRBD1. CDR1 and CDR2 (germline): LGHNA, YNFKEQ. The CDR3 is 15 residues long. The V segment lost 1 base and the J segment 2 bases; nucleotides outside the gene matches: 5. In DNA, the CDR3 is TGTGCCAGCAGCCAAGCAACAGGGGTCGCCTACGAGCAGTACTTC. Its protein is CASSQATGVAYEQYF.

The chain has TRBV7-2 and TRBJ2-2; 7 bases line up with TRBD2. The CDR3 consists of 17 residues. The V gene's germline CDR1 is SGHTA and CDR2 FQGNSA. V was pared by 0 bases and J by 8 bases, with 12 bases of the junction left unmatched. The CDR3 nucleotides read TGTGCCAGCAGCTTAGCGCCGACGGGGGGAAGTACTGGGGAGCTGTTTTTT. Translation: CASSLAPTGGSTGELFF. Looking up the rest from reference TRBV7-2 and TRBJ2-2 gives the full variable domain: GAGVSQSPSNKVTEKGKDVELRCDPISGHTALYWYRQSLGQGLEFLIYFQGNSAPDKSGLPSDRFSAERTGGSVSTLTIQRTQQEDSAVYLCASSLAPTGGSTGELFFGEGSRLTVL.